The next 9 T cell receptor beta chains were all read from a single sample in a study of T cells in Graves' hyperthyroidism and ophthalmopathy. Amplified regions were TCR beta CDR3 sequences from RNA transcripts. A set of HTBI primers served as the primers for a first-round RT-PCR of the TCR CDR3. TCRdb independently ran MiXCR on the multiplex PCR reads; one entry per CDR3 protein. The profile shows nearly 250,000 distinct CDR3 sequences, around 25% of them singletons. The sequenced material came from blood. The receptors derive from a woman aged 40 to 50 with Graves' ophthalmopathy.

This clonotype was detected many times. The chain combines TRBV24-1 with TRBJ2-5; 8 positions match TRBD1. V was clipped by 1 base and J by 2 bases; unmatched bases: 5. The CDR3 is 16 residues long. Germline V lookup: CDR1 KGHDR, CDR2 SFDVKD. For the CDR3, the DNA is TGTGCCACCAGTGATTTTTCCGGGACAGGACAAGAGACCCAGTACTTC. As protein: CATSDFSGTGQETQYF.

The chain employs TRBV7-3 and TRBJ2-7; 9 bases match TRBD2. The CDR3 is 17 amino acids. Germline V gene sequence: CDR1 SGHTA, CDR2 FQGTGA. The V gene end was trimmed by 2 bases and the J gene end by 2 bases; junction bases not matched to a gene: 10. The CDR3 DNA sequence: TGTGCCAGCAGCTTACTGCCAGCGGGAGGCCAAGCCTACGAGCAGTACTTC. Translated: CASSLLPAGGQAYEQYF. Looking up the rest from reference TRBV7-3 and TRBJ2-7 gives the full variable domain: GAGVSQTPSNKVTEKGKYVELRCDPISGHTALYWYRQSLGQGPEFLIYFQGTGAADDSGLPNDRFFAVRPEGSVSTLKIQRTERGDSAVYLCASSLLPAGGQAYEQYFGPGTRLTVT.

This clonotype has more than one count but fewer than ten. The chain joins TRBV28 to TRBJ2-5, with TRBD2 matching 10 bases. The CDR3 extends over 15 amino acids. Losses at the gene ends were 2 bases for V and 4 bases for J; bases not matched to a gene: 4. Germline V CDR1 and CDR2: MDHEN, SYDVKM. This CDR3 is CASSLISGRTETQYF. Written as DNA, the CDR3 is TGTGCCAGCAGTTTAATTAGCGGGAGGACAGAGACCCAGTACTTC.

Ten or more counts support this clonotype. This chain links TRBV27 with TRBJ1-6; D gene unclear. Germline CDR1 and CDR2: MNHEY and SMNVEV (reference sequence). This CDR3 comprises 12 residues. CDR3 amino acids: CASGRPNRPLHF. The CDR3 coding sequence is TGTGCTTCCGGACGGCCTAATCGACCCCTCCACTTT.

The J gene is TRBJ2-7, the V gene TRBV6-1; 7 bases agree with TRBD1. Germline CDR1 and CDR2: MNHNS and SASEGT. V shed 6 bases and J 7 bases; nucleotides not matched to a gene: 15. CDR3 length: 15 amino acids. CDR3: CASSPMTGLFGEQYF. CDR3 sequence (DNA): TGTGCCAGCAGCCCAATGACAGGGTTGTTTGGGGAGCAGTACTTC.

This clonotype was recorded at least ten times. V gene TRBV28 combines with J gene TRBJ2-6; D not certain. There are 14 residues in the CDR3. Trimming shortened V by 4 bases and J by 4 bases, and 8 bases separated the two germline ends. Germline loops: CDR1 MDHEN, CDR2 SYDVKM. The CDR3 reads CASSSWSGANVLTF. CDR3 coding DNA: TGTGCCAGCAGTTCCTGGTCCGGGGCCAACGTCCTGACTTTC.

Many counts were recorded for this clonotype. The chain employs TRBV11-2 and TRBJ2-7; no reliable D call. V lost 0 bases and J 2 bases, leaving 11 bases between the germline ends. Germline CDR1 is SGHAT and CDR2 is FQNNGV. This CDR3 comprises 15 residues. CDR3 bases: TGTGCCAGCAGCTTAGATGGGCAGTTAGCCTACGAGCAGTACTTC. It encodes CASSLDGQLAYEQYF. Combining the CDR3 with reference TRBV11-2 and TRBJ2-7 gives the whole variable domain EAGVAQSPRYKIIEKRQSVAFWCNPISGHATLYWYQQILGQGPKLLIQFQNNGVVDDSQLPKDRFSAERLKGVDSTLKIQPAKLEDSAVYLCASSLDGQLAYEQYFGPGTRLTVT.

This clonotype was seen a handful of times. This chain connects TRBV15 to TRBJ2-5, with D unclear. V was clipped by 0 bases and J by 2 bases, with 7 bases between them. CDR1 is LNHNV, CDR2 YYDKDF, per germline (reference sequence). The CDR3 spans 14 residues. The CDR3 DNA is TGTGCCACCAGCAGAGATTACTTTCAAGAGACCCAGTACTTC. Translated, it gives CATSRDYFQETQYF.

The chain couples TRBV12-3 or TRBV12-4 to TRBJ1-5, with 10 bases identical to TRBD1. With 6 bases clipped from V and 5 bases from J, the junction kept 7 bases outside the gene matches. This CDR3 is 15 amino acids long. CDR3 nucleotides: TGTGCCAGCAGCCCCCTCGGGACAGGGGATCAGCCCCAGCATTTT. Translated, it gives CASSPLGTGDQPQHF.